This is a list of T cell receptor beta chains from one sample in a study of regulatory T cells in long-lasting Graves disease. Using its own MiXCR run on the multiplex PCR reads, TCRdb lists one record per CDR3 protein. The table has 450,000 to 700,000 distinct CDR3 sequences, about 13% seen once. Separately, the same data were catalogued under a study of T cells in Graves' hyperthyroidism and ophthalmopathy.

Source: peripheral blood mononuclear cells (PBMCs), taken at new diagnosis, from a patient treated with antithyroid drugs. These receptors all stem from a man younger than 40 with Graves disease. The CDR3 runs from the conserved cysteine through the conserved F or W. Each record gives: J gene, V gene, D gene, clone size, CDR3 protein, CDR3 DNA. D genes are given only for firm matches. The size of a clone is reported for some rows only, either as once, few or many, or as a class for expanded clones.

j_call: TRBJ2-3; v_call: TRBV5-1; d_call: .; clone_size: few; cdr3_aa: CASSPQAWDTQYF; cdr3_nt: TGCGCCAGCAGCCCACAGGCGTGGGATACGCAGTATTTT
j_call: TRBJ2-1; v_call: TRBV12-3/TRBV12-4; d_call: TRBD2; clone_size: .; cdr3_aa: CASSSQAGPYNEQFF; cdr3_nt: TGTGCCAGCAGTTCGCAAGCGGGACCCTACAATGAGCAGTTCTTC
j_call: TRBJ2-7; v_call: TRBV6-1; d_call: TRBD2; clone_size: .; cdr3_aa: CASSESSGRAKEEQYF; cdr3_nt: TGTGCCAGCAGTGAGTCTAGCGGGAGGGCCAAAGAAGAGCAGTACTTC
j_call: TRBJ2-2; v_call: TRBV20-1; d_call: .; clone_size: .; cdr3_aa: CSARDFDATGELFF; cdr3_nt: TGCAGTGCTAGAGATTTTGACGCCACCGGGGAGCTGTTTTTT
j_call: TRBJ2-7; v_call: TRBV19; d_call: .; clone_size: few; cdr3_aa: CASSTVDGSYEQYF; cdr3_nt: TGTGCCAGTAGTACCGTCGACGGATCCTACGAGCAGTACTTC
j_call: TRBJ2-2; v_call: TRBV29-1; d_call: .; clone_size: .; cdr3_aa: CSVEGVSAQPNTGELFF; cdr3_nt: TGCAGCGTGGAGGGGGTCAGCGCGCAACCGAACACCGGGGAGCTGTTTTTT
j_call: TRBJ2-7; v_call: TRBV13; d_call: .; clone_size: .; cdr3_aa: CASSPPYEGDTYEQYF; cdr3_nt: TGTGCCAGCAGCCCACCCTATGAGGGAGACACCTACGAGCAGTACTTC
j_call: TRBJ2-7; v_call: TRBV6-1; d_call: TRBD1; clone_size: few; cdr3_aa: CASRGGQGSYEQYF; cdr3_nt: TGTGCCAGCAGAGGGGGACAGGGAAGCTACGAGCAGTACTTC
j_call: TRBJ1-1; v_call: TRBV18; d_call: .; clone_size: .; cdr3_aa: CASSLRQVTGDMNTEAFF; cdr3_nt: TGTGCCAGCTCTCTCAGGCAAGTGACAGGCGACATGAACACTGAAGCTTTCTTT
j_call: TRBJ2-3; v_call: TRBV11-2; d_call: .; clone_size: .; cdr3_aa: CSSSLGVRATDTQYF; cdr3_nt: TGTTCCAGCAGCTTAGGTGTCAGGGCTACAGATACGCAGTATTTT
j_call: TRBJ2-7; v_call: TRBV7-2; d_call: .; clone_size: .; cdr3_aa: CASSPVRSSYEQYF; cdr3_nt: TGTGCCAGCTCACCCGTCAGGTCCTCCTACGAGCAGTACTTC
j_call: TRBJ2-2; v_call: TRBV10-3; d_call: .; clone_size: many; cdr3_aa: CAIRGSATEYGELFF; cdr3_nt: TGTGCCATCAGAGGAAGCGCGACAGAGTACGGGGAGCTGTTTTTT
j_call: TRBJ2-7; v_call: TRBV30; d_call: TRBD2; clone_size: many; cdr3_aa: CAWSDDLTSGSKDEQYF; cdr3_nt: TGTGCCTGGAGCGACGATCTAACTAGCGGGAGTAAGGACGAGCAGTACTTC
j_call: TRBJ1-1; v_call: TRBV19; d_call: .; clone_size: many; cdr3_aa: CASAFGVTNTEAFF; cdr3_nt: TGTGCCAGTGCTTTCGGGGTGACGAACACTGAAGCTTTCTTT
j_call: TRBJ2-7; v_call: TRBV20-1; d_call: .; clone_size: .; cdr3_aa: CSASFPGNYEQYF; cdr3_nt: TGCAGTGCTAGTTTTCCCGGGAACTACGAGCAGTACTTC
j_call: TRBJ1-1; v_call: TRBV29-1; d_call: .; clone_size: many; cdr3_aa: CSVDPRGNTEAFF; cdr3_nt: TGCAGCGTTGACCCGAGAGGGAACACTGAAGCTTTCTTT
j_call: TRBJ2-1; v_call: TRBV5-4; d_call: TRBD2; clone_size: few; cdr3_aa: CASSLRTSGINEQFF; cdr3_nt: TGTGCCAGCAGCCTACGGACTAGCGGGATTAATGAGCAGTTCTTC
j_call: TRBJ2-1; v_call: TRBV7-9; d_call: TRBD2; clone_size: many; cdr3_aa: CASSHGPSGRAFVNEQFF; cdr3_nt: TGTGCCAGCAGCCACGGGCCTAGCGGGAGGGCCTTCGTCAATGAGCAGTTCTTC
j_call: TRBJ2-1; v_call: TRBV9; d_call: TRBD2; clone_size: few; cdr3_aa: CASSAPGGGLGSEQFF; cdr3_nt: TGTGCCAGCAGCGCCCCGGGCGGGGGGTTAGGAAGTGAGCAGTTCTTC
j_call: TRBJ2-2; v_call: TRBV29-1; d_call: TRBD1; clone_size: many; cdr3_aa: CSVASETGVTGELFF; cdr3_nt: TGCAGCGTGGCAAGCGAGACAGGGGTTACCGGGGAGCTGTTTTTT
j_call: TRBJ2-3; v_call: TRBV29-1; d_call: .; clone_size: many; cdr3_aa: CSVSGGPGDTQYF; cdr3_nt: TGCAGCGTTTCTGGAGGCCCAGGGGATACGCAGTATTTT
j_call: TRBJ1-1; v_call: TRBV30; d_call: .; clone_size: many; cdr3_aa: CAWSRGGRNTEAFF; cdr3_nt: TGTGCCTGGAGCCGGGGAGGGAGGAACACTGAAGCTTTCTTT
j_call: TRBJ1-2; v_call: TRBV11-2; d_call: .; clone_size: .; cdr3_aa: CGSSFRPPNYGYTF; cdr3_nt: TGTGGCAGCAGCTTCCGCCCTCCGAACTATGGCTACACCTTC
j_call: TRBJ2-7; v_call: TRBV6-1; d_call: .; clone_size: few; cdr3_aa: CASRPLQQGPYEQYF; cdr3_nt: TGTGCCAGCAGGCCACTGCAACAGGGACCCTACGAGCAGTACTTC
j_call: TRBJ2-7; v_call: TRBV24-1; d_call: .; clone_size: many; cdr3_aa: CATSDPAGTDTYEQYF; cdr3_nt: TGTGCCACCAGTGATCCCGCCGGGACGGATACCTACGAGCAGTACTTC
j_call: TRBJ2-7; v_call: TRBV3-1; d_call: .; clone_size: few; cdr3_aa: CASSQGLRVTYEQYF; cdr3_nt: TGTGCCAGCAGCCAAGGGCTCAGGGTCACCTACGAGCAGTACTTC
j_call: TRBJ1-1; v_call: TRBV19; d_call: .; clone_size: .; cdr3_aa: CASSIDQGTEAFF; cdr3_nt: TGTGCCAGTAGTATAGATCAGGGCACTGAAGCTTTCTTT
j_call: TRBJ1-3; v_call: TRBV19; d_call: .; clone_size: few; cdr3_aa: CASSTLTGNTIYF; cdr3_nt: TGTGCCAGTAGTACCCTTACTGGAAACACCATATATTTT
j_call: TRBJ1-3; v_call: TRBV27; d_call: .; clone_size: many; cdr3_aa: CASSPGPRSGNTIYF; cdr3_nt: TGTGCCAGCAGCCCCGGGCCTCGCTCTGGAAACACCATATATTTT
j_call: TRBJ2-1; v_call: TRBV7-8; d_call: TRBD1; clone_size: .; cdr3_aa: CASRRSPGQGLGGYNEQFF; cdr3_nt: TGTGCCAGCAGACGATCCCCGGGACAGGGGCTAGGAGGTTACAATGAGCAGTTCTTC
j_call: TRBJ2-7; v_call: TRBV3-1; d_call: .; clone_size: many; cdr3_aa: CASSQGGWQASYEQYF; cdr3_nt: TGTGCCAGCAGCCAAGGAGGGTGGCAGGCTTCCTACGAGCAGTACTTC
j_call: TRBJ2-3; v_call: TRBV20-1; d_call: TRBD2; clone_size: many; cdr3_aa: CSARLAESTDTQYF; cdr3_nt: TGCAGTGCGCGACTAGCGGAGTCCACAGATACGCAGTATTTT
j_call: TRBJ2-1; v_call: TRBV2; d_call: TRBD2; clone_size: many; cdr3_aa: CASRQAGGGNNEQFF; cdr3_nt: TGTGCCAGCAGGCAAGCGGGAGGGGGGAACAATGAGCAGTTCTTC
j_call: TRBJ2-1; v_call: TRBV9; d_call: .; clone_size: few; cdr3_aa: CASSVEPSSPRPYNEQFF; cdr3_nt: TGTGCCAGCAGTGTAGAGCCCTCTTCTCCGAGGCCCTACAATGAGCAGTTCTTC
j_call: TRBJ1-1; v_call: TRBV27; d_call: .; clone_size: few; cdr3_aa: CASSRRGQMNTEAFF; cdr3_nt: TGTGCCAGCAGCAGAAGAGGACAGATGAACACTGAAGCTTTCTTT
j_call: TRBJ2-3; v_call: TRBV28; d_call: .; clone_size: many; cdr3_aa: CASSLSTVDTQYF; cdr3_nt: TGTGCCAGCAGTTTATCGACGGTAGATACGCAGTATTTT
j_call: TRBJ1-5; v_call: TRBV5-1; d_call: .; clone_size: many; cdr3_aa: CASSFDGDQPQHF; cdr3_nt: TGCGCCAGCAGCTTCGACGGGGATCAGCCCCAGCATTTT
j_call: TRBJ2-5; v_call: TRBV24-1; d_call: TRBD1; clone_size: few; cdr3_aa: CATSDPYRGETQYF; cdr3_nt: TGTGCCACCAGTGATCCTTACAGGGGTGAGACCCAGTACTTC
j_call: TRBJ1-2; v_call: TRBV2; d_call: TRBD1; clone_size: many; cdr3_aa: CASTPLRGPGNGYTF; cdr3_nt: TGTGCCAGCACCCCCCTCAGGGGGCCCGGAAATGGCTACACCTTC
j_call: TRBJ2-3; v_call: TRBV25-1; d_call: TRBD2; clone_size: many; cdr3_aa: CASSVSGRADTQYF; cdr3_nt: TGTGCCAGCAGTGTTAGCGGGAGAGCAGATACGCAGTATTTT
j_call: TRBJ2-7; v_call: TRBV6-1; d_call: TRBD2; clone_size: .; cdr3_aa: CASSAGLAGINEQYF; cdr3_nt: TGTGCCAGCAGTGCAGGACTAGCGGGAATCAACGAGCAGTACTTC
j_call: TRBJ1-2; v_call: TRBV6-1; d_call: .; clone_size: many; cdr3_aa: CASSAQVPAYGYTF; cdr3_nt: TGTGCCAGCAGTGCCCAGGTTCCCGCCTATGGCTACACCTTC